Listed below are T cell receptor beta chains from one sample, sequenced in a study of CD8+ T cells in alopecia areata. Clones were read by immunoSEQ multiplex PCR, and TCRdb kept only the in-frame ones, dropping some. The sample lists 150,000 to 200,000 clones, more than 55% occurring once. This specimen consisted of CD4+ T cells sorted from blood, obtained at approximately week 50, from a patient treated with tofacitinib. The receptor source for this set is a human donor with alopecia areata. Both conserved end residues are part of each CDR3. D genes are given only for firm matches. The size field is filled for only some rows; it gives once, few, many or a size class.

CDR3 length	clone size	V gene	J gene	D gene	CDR3 DNA	CDR3 protein
14	few	TRBV25-1	TRBJ2-3	NA	TGTGCCAGCAGTACGCAGAGTAGCACAGATACGCAGTATTTT	CASSTQSSTDTQYF
17	NA	TRBV4-1	TRBJ2-2	TRBD2	TGCGCCAGCAGCCAAGATACTAGCGGGGGGAACACCGGGGAGCTGTTTTTT	CASSQDTSGGNTGELFF
15	NA	TRBV30	TRBJ1-3	NA	TGTGCCTGGAGGGACACATATAACTCTGGAAACACCATATATTTT	CAWRDTYNSGNTIYF
13	NA	TRBV29-1	TRBJ2-3	TRBD1	TGCAGCGTCAACAGGGGGAGCACAGATACGCAGTATTTT	CSVNRGSTDTQYF
14	few	TRBV2	TRBJ2-7	TRBD2	TGTGCCAGCAGTGACCTAGCGGGGGTCTACGAGCAGTACTTC	CASSDLAGVYEQYF
12	NA	TRBV7-6	TRBJ1-2	NA	TGTGCCAGCTCGACCGAAAACTATGGCTACACCTTC	CASSTENYGYTF
15	NA	TRBV18	TRBJ2-1	TRBD1	TGTGCCAGCTCAACTTCGACAGGGGGAGGCAATGAGCAGTTCTTC	CASSTSTGGGNEQFF
15	few	TRBV6-6	TRBJ2-3	TRBD2	TGTGCCAGCAGAGATAGCGGGGGGACAGGAGATACGCAGTATTTT	CASRDSGGTGDTQYF
15	few	TRBV5-4	TRBJ2-2	NA	TGTGCCAGCAGCTCGACGGGGACGAACACCGGGGAGCTGTTTTTT	CASSSTGTNTGELFF
16	once	TRBV4-3	TRBJ1-1	NA	TGCGCCAGCAGCCAAGGTGGTAGTACCCGTAACACTGAAGCTTTCTTT	CASSQGGSTRNTEAFF
14	few	TRBV7-8	TRBJ1-1	TRBD1	TGTGCCAGCAGCCCCACCAGGACAGGGTCTGAAGCTTTCTTT	CASSPTRTGSEAFF
13	once	TRBV30	TRBJ2-5	NA	TGTGCCTGGAGTTCCCAGGGGCAAGAGACCCAGTACTTC	CAWSSQGQETQYF
13	NA	TRBV11-2	TRBJ1-6	NA	TGTGCCAGCAGCTTAAATAGCCGATCACCCCTCCACTTT	CASSLNSRSPLHF
13	NA	TRBV5-1	TRBJ2-1	NA	TGCGCCAGCAGCAGGCTACAATACAATGAGCAGTTCTTC	CASSRLQYNEQFF
14	once	TRBV4-2	TRBJ1-1	NA	TGTGCCAGCAGCCAAGATCGGACGGAATTTGAAGCTTTCTTT	CASSQDRTEFEAFF
15	NA	TRBV11-2	TRBJ2-5	TRBD1	TGTGCCAGCAGTCTTGGGGACAGGGAAGTAGAGACCCAGTACTTC	CASSLGDREVETQYF
15	few	TRBV19	TRBJ1-2	NA	TGTGCCAGTAGTCCCCGAGAGGGGCCCACCCTTGGCTACACCTTC	CASSPREGPTLGYTF
18	once	TRBV28	TRBJ2-7	TRBD2	TGTGCCAGCAGTCTCCCGGGACTAGCGGGGGGCAGCTCCTACGAGCAGTACTTC	CASSLPGLAGGSSYEQYF
15	NA	TRBV5-6	TRBJ1-6	NA	TGTGCCAGCAGCTTGGAGAGGCCTGCCAATTCACCCCTCCACTTT	CASSLERPANSPLHF
12	NA	TRBV29-1	TRBJ2-7	TRBD2	TGCAGCGTTGAACTAGCGGGGAGGGTGCAGTACTTC	CSVELAGRVQYF
13	few	TRBV2	TRBJ1-2	TRBD1	TGTGCCGGCAGACAGGGGGCGGACTATGGCTACACCTTC	CAGRQGADYGYTF
15	NA	TRBV10-3	TRBJ1-1	TRBD1	TGTGCCATCAGTGAGGAACAGGGGGCAGGTACTGAAGCTTTCTTT	CAISEEQGAGTEAFF
15	NA	TRBV4-3	TRBJ1-1	NA	TGCGCCAGCAGCCAAGATTTATTAGGAGAAACTGAAGCTTTCTTT	CASSQDLLGETEAFF
13	NA	TRBV29-1	TRBJ2-1	NA	TGCAGCGTATCGAGGGCCTCCTACAATGAGCAGTTCTTC	CSVSRASYNEQFF
15	few	TRBV5-5	TRBJ2-5	TRBD1	TGTGCCAGCAGCCTTGGGACAGGGAAAGGAGAGACCCAGTACTTC	CASSLGTGKGETQYF
13	NA	TRBV30	TRBJ2-5	NA	TGTGCCTGGAGTGGTGACAGCAGGGAGACCCAGTACTTC	CAWSGDSRETQYF
13	once	TRBV25-1	TRBJ2-5	NA	TGTGCCAGCAGTAGAGATTGGGGGGAGACCCAGTACTTC	CASSRDWGETQYF
15	many	TRBV14	TRBJ2-1	NA	TGTGCCAGCAGCCATTGGTCCGGGGGCAACAATGAGCAGTTCTTC	CASSHWSGGNNEQFF
18	few	TRBV5-1	TRBJ2-1	TRBD2	TGCGCCAGCAGCTTGGCCGTTGGACTAGCGGGGGCCTACAATGAGCAGTTCTTC	CASSLAVGLAGAYNEQFF
14	once	TRBV7-2	TRBJ2-5	NA	TGTGCCAGCAGCTTACGTGGAACACAAGAGACCCAGTACTTC	CASSLRGTQETQYF
17	once	TRBV27	TRBJ2-3	TRBD2	TGTGCCAGCAGTTTATATGGGACTAGCGGGCGCACAGATACGCAGTATTTT	CASSLYGTSGRTDTQYF
15	few	TRBV27	TRBJ2-1	NA	TGTGCCAGCAGTTTGAGAACAGGGTCCTACAATGAGCAGTTCTTC	CASSLRTGSYNEQFF
12	NA	TRBV30	TRBJ1-1	NA	TGTGCCTGGAGTGCTGTAAACACTGAAGCTTTCTTT	CAWSAVNTEAFF
13	few	TRBV29-1	TRBJ1-2	NA	TGCAGCGTTGGGGGGCGCGAGAATCATGGCTACACCTTC	CSVGGRENHGYTF
16	NA	TRBV25-1	TRBJ1-2	NA	TGTGCCAGCAGTATCCGATCGGGGGGCGGAATTGGTGGCTACACCTTC	CASSIRSGGGIGGYTF
13	NA	TRBV30	TRBJ1-2	NA	TGTGCCTGGACGTCCCAGGGAACGGGGGGCTACACCTTC	CAWTSQGTGGYTF
14	NA	TRBV18	TRBJ2-3	NA	TGTGCCAGCTCCGCCGAAAAGGTGGGAAATACGCAGTATTTT	CASSAEKVGNTQYF
17	once	TRBV5-4	TRBJ2-3	TRBD2	TGTGCCAGCAGCCCACCTTCGCGGGGGGGCCGAGGAGATACGCAGTATTTT	CASSPPSRGGRGDTQYF
13	few	TRBV7-9	TRBJ2-1	NA	TGTGCCAGCAGCTTAGGCTACCACAATGAGCAGTTCTTC	CASSLGYHNEQFF
15	NA	TRBV4-3	TRBJ1-2	NA	TGCGCCAGCAGCCAGGCCGGGCTTGGGGGCTATGGCTACACCTTC	CASSQAGLGGYGYTF
12	few	TRBV29-1	TRBJ2-3	NA	TGCAGCGTTTCCAAGGGGGGAGATACGCAGTATTTT	CSVSKGGDTQYF
14	NA	TRBV7-9	TRBJ1-2	NA	TGTGCCAGCAGCTTACAACCGACAGCCTATGGCTACACCTTC	CASSLQPTAYGYTF
15	NA	TRBV7-2	TRBJ2-5	TRBD1	TGTGCCAGCAGCAAACAATGGACAGGGGAAGAGACCCAGTACTTC	CASSKQWTGEETQYF
15	NA	TRBV29-1	TRBJ2-3	TRBD2	TGCAGCGTTAAGGATAGCGGGATATCCACAGATACGCAGTATTTT	CSVKDSGISTDTQYF
13	NA	TRBV25-1	TRBJ2-3	NA	TGTGCCAGCAGTGACCCTGGGAGAGATACGCAGTATTTT	CASSDPGRDTQYF
16	few	TRBV5-1	TRBJ2-3	TRBD2	TGCGCCAGCAGCTTCTGGACTAGCGGGACCACAGATACGCAGTATTTT	CASSFWTSGTTDTQYF
15	NA	TRBV11-2	TRBJ2-5	TRBD2	TGTGCCAGCCGATTCTCGACTAGCGGACAAGAGACCCAGTACTTC	CASRFSTSGQETQYF
19	NA	TRBV30	TRBJ2-1	TRBD2	TGTGCCTGGATCGACCGGGGGGGACTAGCGTCTTCCGGAAACAATGAGCAGTTCTTC	CAWIDRGGLASSGNNEQFF
15	NA	TRBV7-2	TRBJ1-6	TRBD1	TGTGCCAGCAGCCCAACCCGGGACAGGGTGGCACCCCTCCACTTT	CASSPTRDRVAPLHF
15	few	TRBV30	TRBJ1-4	NA	TGTGCCTGGACGCCCCACAGTGCAACTAATGAAAAACTGTTTTTT	CAWTPHSATNEKLFF